The 7 T cell receptor beta chains reported below all come from one sample, sequenced in a study of T cells after yellow fever vaccination (dated by TCRdb to the late 2010s). The sample's treatment or condition label is to be understood as: live attenuated yellow fever vaccine strain. To prepare the library, 5' RACE was applied. Sequencing relied on an Illumina NovaSeq 6000. Starting from the raw public reads, TCRdb applied fastp trimming at Q25, assembled clones with MiXCR and retained in-frame beta chains. Duplicate CDR3 protein sequences are folded into a single record with the most common DNA and genes. The sample data list about 340,000 distinct CDR3 sequences, and around an eighth of these were observed just once. The ten largest clones add up to more than 3% of the sample. This specimen was CD4+ T cells sorted from PBMCs, taken 15 days after the yellow fever booster vaccination. The receptors here all came from a man aged 18 to 35 who received the YFV17D yellow fever vaccine.

This clonotype appeared a few times. The chain recombines TRBV4-3 with TRBJ2-5, with 12 bases matching TRBD2. The CDR3 is 18 residues long. Germline V gives CDR1 LGHNA, CDR2 YSLEER. V was pared by 0 bases and J by 4 bases, with 9 bases of the junction left unmatched. CDR3 in DNA: TGCGCCAGCAGCCAAGATTTGGCTAGCGGGGGGGCTCGAGAGACCCAGTACTTC. Its protein product is CASSQDLASGGARETQYF.

The rearrangement uses TRBV14 and TRBJ2-5; D might be TRBD2 (5 bases). The germline V gene has CDR1 SGHDN and CDR2 FVKESK. The germline V and J ends were trimmed by 4 bases and 5 bases, with 20 bases remaining between them. The CDR3 covers 16 residues. The CDR3 nucleotides are TGTGCCAGCAGCCCCCTGGTGGCGGGCTTGGGGGAGACCCAGTACTTC. It is translated as CASSPLVAGLGETQYF.

This clonotype has a handful of counts. The chain joins TRBV7-8 to TRBJ2-4; D might be TRBD1 (10 bases). The CDR3 is 18 residues long. V dropped 5 bases and J dropped 6 bases, with 26 bases sitting between them. CDR1 is SGHVS and CDR2 is FQNEAQ in the germline V gene. CDR3 residues: CASSGTGVAGGPGNIQYF. As DNA, the CDR3 is TGTGCCAGCAGCGGGACAGGGGTGGCGGGGGGGCCTGGAAACATTCAGTACTTC.

The chain has TRBV6-6 and TRBJ2-7; 9 nucleotides line up with TRBD2. The CDR3 length is 14 residues. V shed 6 bases, J shed 4 bases, and the junction held 7 bases outside the gene matches. Per germline, CDR1 MNHNY and CDR2 SVGAGI (reference sequence). The CDR3 protein is CASRWTSETYEQYF. CDR3 DNA: TGTGCCAGCAGGTGGACTAGCGAGACTTACGAGCAGTACTTC.

In this sample, this clonotype turned up many times. The rearrangement links TRBV12-3 or TRBV12-4 to TRBJ2-5; D gene unclear. The CDR3 totals 12 residues. V was shortened by 5 bases and J by 7 bases, with 11 bases between the two germline ends. The CDR3 loop reads CASSPGRLTQYF. The CDR3 DNA is TGTGCCAGCAGTCCGGGTCGTTTGACCCAGTACTTC.

This chain connects TRBV5-1 to TRBJ2-2, with D possibly matching TRBD2 (6 bases). Germline-derived CDR1 and CDR2 are SGHRS and YFSETQ. The CDR3 consists of 14 residues. V lost 5 bases, J lost 4 bases, and 12 bases lay in between. The chain's CDR3 is CASSSDYLTGELFF. In nucleotides, the CDR3 is TGCGCCAGCAGTTCGGACTACCTCACCGGGGAGCTGTTTTTT. Looking up the rest from reference TRBV5-1 and TRBJ2-2 gives the full variable domain: KAGVTQTPRYLIKTRGQQVTLSCSPISGHRSVSWYQQTPGQGLQFLFEYFSETQRNKGNFPGRFSGRQFSNSRSEMNVSTLELGDSALYLCASSSDYLTGELFFGEGSRLTVL.

The chain uses TRBV10-3 and TRBJ2-1; 7 nucleotides align to TRBD2. The germline V gene encodes CDR1 ENHRY and CDR2 SYGVKD. The CDR3 spans 15 residues. V was clipped by 7 bases and J by 5 bases; unmatched bases: 11. The CDR3 sequence: CAIKWAPAGDNEQFF. The CDR3 DNA is TGTGCCATCAAATGGGCCCCGGCGGGGGACAATGAGCAGTTCTTC.